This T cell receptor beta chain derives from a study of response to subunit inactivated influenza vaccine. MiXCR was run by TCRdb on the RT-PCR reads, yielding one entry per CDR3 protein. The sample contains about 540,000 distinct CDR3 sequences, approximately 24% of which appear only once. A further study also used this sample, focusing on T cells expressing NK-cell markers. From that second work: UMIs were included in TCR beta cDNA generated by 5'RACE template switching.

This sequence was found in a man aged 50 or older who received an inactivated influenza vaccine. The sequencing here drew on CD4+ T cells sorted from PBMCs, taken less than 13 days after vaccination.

CDR3 DNA: TGCAGCGTTGATCCTGGGACATCTACCTACGAGCAGTACTTC. Its translation is CSVDPGTSTYEQYF. This rearrangement joins TRBV29-1 to TRBJ2-7; TRBD1 might be the D (6 bases). V was pared by 3 bases and J by 2 bases, with 14 bases between. The CDR3 sequence is 14 residues long. Germline V CDR1 and CDR2: SQVTM, ANQGSEA.